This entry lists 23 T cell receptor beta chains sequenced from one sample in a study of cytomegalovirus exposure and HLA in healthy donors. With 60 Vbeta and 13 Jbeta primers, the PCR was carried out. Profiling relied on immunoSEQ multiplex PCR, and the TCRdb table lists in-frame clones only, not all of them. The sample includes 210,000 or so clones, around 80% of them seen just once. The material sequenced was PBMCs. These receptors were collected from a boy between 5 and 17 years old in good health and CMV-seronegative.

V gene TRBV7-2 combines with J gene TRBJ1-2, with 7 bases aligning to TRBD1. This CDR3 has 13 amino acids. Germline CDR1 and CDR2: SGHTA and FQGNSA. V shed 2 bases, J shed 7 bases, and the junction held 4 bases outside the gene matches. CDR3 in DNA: TGTGCCAGCAGCTTAAGACAGGGAAGTGGCTACACCTTC. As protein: CASSLRQGSGYTF.

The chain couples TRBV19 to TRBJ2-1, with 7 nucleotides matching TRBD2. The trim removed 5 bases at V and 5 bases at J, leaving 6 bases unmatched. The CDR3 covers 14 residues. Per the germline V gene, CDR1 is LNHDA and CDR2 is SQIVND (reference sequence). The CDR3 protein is CASSLIRGDNEQFF. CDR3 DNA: TGTGCCAGTAGTTTGATCCGGGGGGACAATGAGCAGTTCTTC.

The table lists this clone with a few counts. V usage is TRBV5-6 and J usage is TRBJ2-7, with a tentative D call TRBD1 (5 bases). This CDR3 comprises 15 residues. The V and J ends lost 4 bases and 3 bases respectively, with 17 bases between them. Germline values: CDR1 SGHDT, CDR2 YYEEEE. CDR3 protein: CASSLGGGANYEQYF. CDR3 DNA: TGTGCCAGCAGCCTCGGTGGTGGGGCCAACTACGAGCAGTACTTC.

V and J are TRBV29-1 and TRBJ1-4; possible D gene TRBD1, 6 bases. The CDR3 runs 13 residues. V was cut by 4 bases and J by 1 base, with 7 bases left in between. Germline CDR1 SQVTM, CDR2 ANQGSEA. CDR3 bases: TGCAGCGTTGGGGGGCTAACTAATGAAAAACTGTTTTTT. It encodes CSVGGLTNEKLFF.

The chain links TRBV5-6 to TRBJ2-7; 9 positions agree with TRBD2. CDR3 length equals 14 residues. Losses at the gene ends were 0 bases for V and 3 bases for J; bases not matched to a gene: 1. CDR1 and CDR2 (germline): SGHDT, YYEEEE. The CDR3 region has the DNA TGTGCCAGCAGCTTGGGACTAGCGGTCTACGAGCAGTACTTC. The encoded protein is CASSLGLAVYEQYF.

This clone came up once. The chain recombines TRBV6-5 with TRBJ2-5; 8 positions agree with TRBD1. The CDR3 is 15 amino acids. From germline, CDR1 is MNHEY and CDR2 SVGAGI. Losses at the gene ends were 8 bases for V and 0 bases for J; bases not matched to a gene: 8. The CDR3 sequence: CASGPGQAYQETQYF. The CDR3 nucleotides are TGTGCCAGCGGGCCGGGACAGGCGTACCAAGAGACCCAGTACTTC.

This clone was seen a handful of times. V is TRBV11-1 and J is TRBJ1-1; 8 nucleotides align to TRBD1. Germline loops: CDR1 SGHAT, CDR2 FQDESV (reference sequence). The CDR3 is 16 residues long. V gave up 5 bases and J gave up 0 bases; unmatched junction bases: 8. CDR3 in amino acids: CASSLNTGGMNTEAFF. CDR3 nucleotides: TGTGCCAGCAGCCTTAACACAGGGGGAATGAACACTGAAGCTTTCTTT.

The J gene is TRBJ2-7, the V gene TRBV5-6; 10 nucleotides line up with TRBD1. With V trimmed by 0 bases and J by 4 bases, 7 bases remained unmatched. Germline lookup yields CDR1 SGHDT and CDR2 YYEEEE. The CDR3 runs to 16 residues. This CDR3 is CASSLARDRGTYEQYF. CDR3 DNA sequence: TGTGCCAGCAGCTTGGCCCGGGACAGGGGAACGTACGAGCAGTACTTC.

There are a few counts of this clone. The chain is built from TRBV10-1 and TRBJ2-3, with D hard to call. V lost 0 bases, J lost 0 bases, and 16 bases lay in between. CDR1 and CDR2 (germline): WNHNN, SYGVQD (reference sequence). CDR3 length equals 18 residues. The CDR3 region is CASSESKQYSPSTDTQYF. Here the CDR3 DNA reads TGCGCCAGCAGTGAGTCGAAACAGTATAGTCCTAGCACAGATACGCAGTATTTT.

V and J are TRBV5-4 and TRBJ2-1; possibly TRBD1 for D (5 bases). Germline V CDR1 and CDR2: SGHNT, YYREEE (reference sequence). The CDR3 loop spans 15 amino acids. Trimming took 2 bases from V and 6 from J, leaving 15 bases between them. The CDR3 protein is CASSFWVGVGNEQFF. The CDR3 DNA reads TGTGCCAGCAGCTTCTGGGTAGGGGTAGGCAATGAGCAGTTCTTC. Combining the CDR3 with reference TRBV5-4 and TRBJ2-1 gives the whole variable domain ETGVTQSPTHLIKTRGQQVTLRCSSQSGHNTVSWYQQALGQGPQFIFQYYREEENGRGNFPPRFSGLQFPNYSSELNVNALELDDSALYLCASSFWVGVGNEQFFGPGTRLTVL.

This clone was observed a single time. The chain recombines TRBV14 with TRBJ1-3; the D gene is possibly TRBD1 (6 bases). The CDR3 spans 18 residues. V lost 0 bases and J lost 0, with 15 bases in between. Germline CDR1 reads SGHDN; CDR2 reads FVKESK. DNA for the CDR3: TGTGCCAGCAGCCAAGATCCCGGACAGATTCACTCTGGAAACACCATATATTTT. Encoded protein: CASSQDPGQIHSGNTIYF.

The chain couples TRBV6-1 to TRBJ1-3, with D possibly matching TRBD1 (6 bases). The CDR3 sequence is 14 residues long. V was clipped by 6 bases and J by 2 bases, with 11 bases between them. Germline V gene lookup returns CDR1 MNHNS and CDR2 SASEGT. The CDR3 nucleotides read TGTGCCAGCAGCGAACAGGGCCCTGGAAACACCATATATTTT. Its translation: CASSEQGPGNTIYF.

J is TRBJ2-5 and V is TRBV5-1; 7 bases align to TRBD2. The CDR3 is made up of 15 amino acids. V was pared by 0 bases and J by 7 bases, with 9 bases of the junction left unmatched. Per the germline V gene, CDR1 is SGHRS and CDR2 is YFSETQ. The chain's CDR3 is CASSLELAGDATQYF. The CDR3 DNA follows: TGCGCCAGCAGCTTGGAGCTCGCGGGGGATGCGACCCAGTACTTC.

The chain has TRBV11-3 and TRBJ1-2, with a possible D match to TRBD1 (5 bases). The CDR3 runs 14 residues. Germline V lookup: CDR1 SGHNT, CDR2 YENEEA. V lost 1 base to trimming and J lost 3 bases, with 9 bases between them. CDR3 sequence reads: CASSLGGADYGYTF. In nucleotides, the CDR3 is TGTGCCAGCAGCTTAGGGGGCGCAGACTATGGCTACACCTTC.

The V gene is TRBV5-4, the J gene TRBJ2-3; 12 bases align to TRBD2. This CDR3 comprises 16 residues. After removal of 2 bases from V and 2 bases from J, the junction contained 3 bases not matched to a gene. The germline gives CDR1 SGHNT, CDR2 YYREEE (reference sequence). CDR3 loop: CASSLGLAGFTDTQYF. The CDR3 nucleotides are TGTGCCAGCAGCTTAGGACTAGCGGGATTCACAGATACGCAGTATTTT.

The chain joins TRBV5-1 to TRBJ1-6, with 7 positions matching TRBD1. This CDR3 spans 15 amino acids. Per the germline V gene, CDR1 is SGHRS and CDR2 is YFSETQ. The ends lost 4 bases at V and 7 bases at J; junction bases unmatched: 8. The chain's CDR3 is CASSPGTVNNSPLHF. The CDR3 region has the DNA TGCGCCAGCAGCCCAGGGACAGTCAACAATTCACCCCTCCACTTT.

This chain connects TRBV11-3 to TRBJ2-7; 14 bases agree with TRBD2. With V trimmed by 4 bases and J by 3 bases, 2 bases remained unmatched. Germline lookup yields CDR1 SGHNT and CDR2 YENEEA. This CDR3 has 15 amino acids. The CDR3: CASSSGTSGSYEQYF. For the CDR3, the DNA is TGTGCCAGCAGCTCAGGGACTAGCGGGAGCTACGAGCAGTACTTC.

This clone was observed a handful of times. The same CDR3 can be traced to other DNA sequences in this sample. Written as DNA, the CDR3 is TGTGCCAGCAGTGAAGCAGGGGCTAACTATGGCTACACCTTC. Protein product: CASSEAGANYGYTF. The rearrangement uses TRBV6-1 and TRBJ1-2, with TRBD1 as a possible D gene (5 bases). The CDR3 is made up of 14 amino acids. V gave up 0 bases and J gave up 0 bases, with 5 bases separating them. Germline CDR1 reads MNHNS; CDR2 reads SASEGT.

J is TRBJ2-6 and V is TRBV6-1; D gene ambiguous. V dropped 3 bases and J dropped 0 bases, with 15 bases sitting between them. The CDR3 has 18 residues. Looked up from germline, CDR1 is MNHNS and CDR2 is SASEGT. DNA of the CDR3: TGTGCCAGCAGTGACAAGGCCCCGGGTAGCTCTGGGGCCAACGTCCTGACTTTC. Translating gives CASSDKAPGSSGANVLTF.

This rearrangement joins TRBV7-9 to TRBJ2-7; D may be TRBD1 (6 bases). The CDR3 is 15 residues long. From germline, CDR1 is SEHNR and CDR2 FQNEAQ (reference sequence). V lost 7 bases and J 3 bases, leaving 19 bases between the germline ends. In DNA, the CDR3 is TGTGCCAGCACGACGCCGAGGACAGCTATCTACGAGCAGTACTTC. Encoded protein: CASTTPRTAIYEQYF.

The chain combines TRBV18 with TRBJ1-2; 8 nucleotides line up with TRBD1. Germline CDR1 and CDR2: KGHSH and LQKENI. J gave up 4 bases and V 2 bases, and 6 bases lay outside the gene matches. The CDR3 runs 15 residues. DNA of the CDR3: TGTGCCAGCTCACCAATGCCAGGGGGCATCTATGGCTACACCTTC. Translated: CASSPMPGGIYGYTF.

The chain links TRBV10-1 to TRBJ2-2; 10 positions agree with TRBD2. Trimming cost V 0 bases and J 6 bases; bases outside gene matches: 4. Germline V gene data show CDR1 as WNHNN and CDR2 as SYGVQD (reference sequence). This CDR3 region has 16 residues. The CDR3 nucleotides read TGCGCCAGCAGTGAGTCGACCGGACTAGCGGCCGGGGAGCTGTTTTTT. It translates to CASSESTGLAAGELFF.

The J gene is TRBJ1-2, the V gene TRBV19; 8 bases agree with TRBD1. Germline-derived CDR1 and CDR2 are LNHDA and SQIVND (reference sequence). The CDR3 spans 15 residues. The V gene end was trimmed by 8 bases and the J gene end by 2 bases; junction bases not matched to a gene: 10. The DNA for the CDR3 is TGTGCCAGTGGGCGGTCCCGGACAGGGAACTATGGCTACACCTTC. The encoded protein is CASGRSRTGNYGYTF.